Presented here are 17 T cell receptor beta chains from one specimen sequenced in a study of response to subunit inactivated influenza vaccine. TCRdb re-called the RT-PCR reads with MiXCR, one entry per CDR3 protein. The sample yields roughly 160,000 distinct CDR3 sequences, approximately 11% seen once. The starting material was non-naive T cells sorted from PBMCs, obtained about 40 days after vaccination. These receptors all come from a man over 45 who received an inactivated influenza vaccine.

This clonotype was recorded many times. The J gene is TRBJ1-5, the V gene TRBV7-6; maybe TRBD1 (5 bases). In germline, CDR1 is SGHVS, CDR2 FNYEAQ. The ends were cut back, 5 bases at V and 2 bases at J, with 10 bases in the middle. The CDR3 loop spans 14 amino acids. CDR3 DNA sequence: TGTGCCAGCAGCGCGGACATCGGCAATCAGCCCCAGCATTTT. Its translation: CASSADIGNQPQHF.

This clonotype was seen many times. This chain uses TRBV7-2 with TRBJ2-3, with 13 bases matching TRBD2. CDR1 SGHTA and CDR2 FQGNSA come from the germline V gene. After removal of 0 bases from V and 11 bases from J, the junction contained 11 bases not matched to a gene. This CDR3 has 17 residues. CDR3 coding DNA: TGTGCCAGCAGCTTAGCCGGACTAGCGGGGGACGGCCGTGGGCAGTATTTT. Amino acids: CASSLAGLAGDGRGQYF.

This clonotype was counted at least ten times. The chain carries TRBV14 and TRBJ2-3; no clear D gene. The CDR3 loop spans 11 amino acids. V was shortened by 5 bases and J by 2 bases, with 2 bases between the two germline ends. Germline-derived CDR1 and CDR2 are SGHDN and FVKESK. CDR3 DNA sequence: TGTGCCAGCAGCTACACAGATACGCAGTATTTT. This sequence encodes CASSYTDTQYF. Filled out from reference TRBV14 and TRBJ2-3, the complete variable domain reads EAGVTQFPSHSVIEKGQTVTLRCDPISGHDNLYWYRRVMGKEIKFLLHFVKESKQDESGMPNNRFLAERTGGTYSTLKVQPAELEDSGVYFCASSYTDTQYFGPGTRLTVL.

This clonotype was seen a handful of times. The chain links TRBV20-1 to TRBJ1-2, with 8 positions matching TRBD1. V trimming: 3 bases; J trimming: 1 base; junction bases outside the gene matches: 13. This CDR3 region has 17 residues. Germline loops: CDR1 DFQATT, CDR2 SNEGSKA (reference sequence). The CDR3 loop is CSASPGQGRSYNYGYTF. In DNA, the CDR3 is TGCAGTGCTAGCCCCGGACAGGGCCGCTCTTATAACTATGGCTACACCTTC.

This clonotype was picked up a small number of times. The chain employs TRBV7-2 and TRBJ2-1; 7 positions agree with TRBD2. CDR1 SGHTA and CDR2 FQGNSA come from the germline V gene. Trimming took 5 bases from V and 8 from J; bases not matched to a gene: 12. This CDR3 region has 15 residues. The CDR3 region has the DNA TGTGCCAGCAGCCCGGTGGCGGGAGTGGGATATGAGCAGTTCTTC. Translated, it gives CASSPVAGVGYEQFF.

This clonotype was detected only a few times. The rearrangement uses TRBV20-1 and TRBJ1-5; tentatively, D is TRBD1 (5 bases). Trimming left V 6 bases short and J 6 bases short, with 18 bases between. CDR3 size: 14 residues. Germline-derived CDR1 and CDR2 are DFQATT and SNEGSKA (reference sequence). The CDR3 DNA is TGCAGTGCAGGGGATGGTAGGGAGACTCAGCCCCAGCATTTT. Amino acid sequence: CSAGDGRETQPQHF.

This clonotype occurred a few times. The chain has TRBV27 and TRBJ2-3, with 11 bases that match TRBD2. Germline V lookup: CDR1 MNHEY, CDR2 SMNVEV (reference sequence). Trimming took 4 bases from V and 0 from J; bases not matched to a gene: 6. The CDR3 totals 17 residues. The DNA for the CDR3 is TGTGCCAGCAGTTCGCTCCTAGCGGGGGGTAGCACAGATACGCAGTATTTT. Its translation is CASSSLLAGGSTDTQYF.

The table lists this clonotype with a few counts. The chain links TRBV5-4 to TRBJ2-2, with TRBD1 matching 10 bases. Germline V gene data show CDR1 as SGHNT and CDR2 as YYREEE (reference sequence). After removal of 5 bases from V and 6 bases from J, the junction contained 7 bases not matched to a gene. The CDR3 runs 15 residues. The CDR3 spells CASSRDRGTSGELFF. CDR3 coding DNA: TGTGCCAGCAGTCGGGACAGGGGAACTTCCGGGGAGCTGTTTTTT.

This clonotype was observed a few times. This sequence joins TRBV12-3 or TRBV12-4 and TRBJ1-5, with D uncertain. The CDR3 runs to 14 residues. V lost 3 bases to trimming and J lost 4 bases, with 10 bases between them. The CDR3 spells CASSFGRGNQPQHF. In DNA, the CDR3 is TGTGCCAGCAGTTTCGGCCGGGGTAATCAGCCCCAGCATTTT.

This chain uses TRBV6-2 or TRBV6-3 with TRBJ2-5; 12 bases match TRBD2. The CDR3 spans 15 residues. V was clipped by 5 bases and J by 4 bases; unmatched bases: 5. Germline V gene data show CDR1 as MNHEY and CDR2 as SVGEGT. CDR3 protein: CASSVPGLAGETQYF. Written as DNA, the CDR3 is TGTGCCAGCAGTGTACCGGGACTAGCGGGAGAGACCCAGTACTTC.

Only a few counts were recorded for this clonotype. CDR3 nucleotides: TGTGCCAGCAGCCAACTCACAGGGAGGTCCCCCTACGAGCAGTACTTC. Its translation: CASSQLTGRSPYEQYF. The V call is TRBV4-2, the J call TRBJ2-7; D is perhaps TRBD1 or TRBD2 (6 bases each). This CDR3 is built from 16 residues. The germline V gene encodes CDR1 LGHNA and CDR2 YNFKEQ. The V end was cut by 2 bases, the J end by 2 bases, with 16 bases between.

In its sample, this clonotype was seen many times. The J gene is TRBJ2-7, the V gene TRBV7-9, with a tentative D call TRBD1 (6 bases). The CDR3 contains 13 residues. Deletions cut 4 bases from V and 3 bases from J, with 10 bases between. The V gene's germline CDR1 is SEHNR and CDR2 FQNEAQ (reference sequence). The DNA of the CDR3 is TGTGCCAGCAGCTATGGGGGCCTCTACGAGCAGTACTTC. Translated: CASSYGGLYEQYF.

V gene TRBV20-1 combines with J gene TRBJ1-1; D unclear. The CDR3 totals 15 residues. V was clipped by 6 bases and J by 5 bases, with 22 bases between them. Germline-derived CDR1 and CDR2 are DFQATT and SNEGSKA (reference sequence). The CDR3 bases are TGCAGTGCACCTCCCCGGACTTCGCCGGTAACTGAAGCTTTCTTT. This translates into CSAPPRTSPVTEAFF.

The chain uses TRBV5-6 and TRBJ2-7, with 10 bases aligning to TRBD2. Germline V lookup: CDR1 SGHDT, CDR2 YYEEEE. The CDR3 has 15 residues. Trimming at V came to 2 bases and at J to 0 bases, leaving 2 bases not matched to a gene. The CDR3, as DNA: TGTGCCAGCAGCTTTCTAGCGGGAGACTCCTACGAGCAGTACTTC. It yields the protein CASSFLAGDSYEQYF.

This clonotype was counted only a few times. The chain recombines TRBV7-9 with TRBJ2-3; no definite D call. CDR1 and CDR2 (germline): SEHNR, FQNEAQ (reference sequence). This CDR3 spans 14 amino acids. The germline V and J ends were trimmed by 4 bases and 3 bases, with 11 bases remaining between them. The CDR3 loop reads CASSSSPRTDTQYF. CDR3 DNA sequence: TGTGCCAGCAGCTCATCCCCCCGGACAGATACGCAGTATTTT.

J is TRBJ1-2 and V is TRBV6-1; D is possibly TRBD1 (5 bases). Germline V gives CDR1 MNHNS, CDR2 SASEGT. The CDR3 runs to 13 residues. V was pared by 0 bases and J by 8 bases, with 10 bases between. CDR3 DNA sequence: TGTGCCAGCAGTGAAGCAGGGGTCGGCGGCTACACCTTC. Translating gives CASSEAGVGGYTF.

The V and J genes are TRBV28 and TRBJ2-5, with 7 bases that match TRBD2. CDR1 MDHEN and CDR2 SYDVKM come from the germline V gene. The CDR3 consists of 14 residues. The junction had 13 bases not matched to a gene; V was cut back by 8 bases and J by 7 bases. The CDR3, as DNA: TGTGCCAGCCTGAGGGCTAGCGGTTTGGGGACCCAGTACTTC. Protein sequence: CASLRASGLGTQYF. Together with reference TRBV28 and TRBJ2-5, the CDR3 gives the full variable domain: DVKVTQSSRYLVKRTGEKVFLECVQDMDHENMFWYRQDPGLGLRLIYFSYDVKMKEKGDIPEGYSVSREKKERFSLILESASTNQTSMYLCASLRASGLGTQYFGPGTRLLVL.